The TCR beta chain described here comes from a study of blood T cell repertoires in COVID-19 (dated by TCRdb to 2020 to 2021). Background for the entire study: Samples from collaborators originated in the United States, Italy and Spain and spanned both the acute and convalescent phases of COVID-19. The prospective study material was composed of cDNA or gDNA derived from T cells, B-cell-depleted T cells, or PBMCs. Subjects who had been exposed to COVID-19, were actively infected with it, or had recovered from it provided the deeply sampled blood TCRbeta repertoires that made up the dataset. The repertoires were made available in a free public database intended to serve as a resource for research on the immune response to SARS-CoV-2. The samples were drawn from the first 160 participants of the ongoing ImmuneRACE study and from over 950 subjects provided by 6 global collaborators. The sample metadata nearly always contained a de-identified subject ID, COVID-19 status, age in years and sex. HLA class I and class II types, where available, came from metadata supplied by the sample provider rather than from assay-based typing.

This clone was seen a single time. No cognate antigen has been identified for it. Per-nucleotide qualities are absent, and no much larger clonotype sits a single base away. TCRbeta CDR3 regions were amplified from genomic DNA by means of the immunoSEQ Assay, a bias-controlled multiplex PCR. Regarding the original processing steps: The number of nucleated cells in each sample was estimated by amplification of reference gene primers within the assay. To quantify the absolute abundance of each unique TCRbeta CDR3 rearrangement, sequence reads were collapsed and filtered. For each sample, productive Simpson clonality was calculated as the square root of Simpson's diversity index over productive rearrangements. This is the immuneACCESS table as TCRdb keeps it, with only in-frame sequences that have V and J called. A part of the clones is gone; compared with another copy, unresolved V genes explain less than half, and the rest is unexplained. The V and J calls and clone size are taken from that table; D and trimming were inferred from the DNA. For this sample there are about 300,000 clones; approximately 81% appear just once. Of the sample, 2% to 3% falls within the top ten clones.

Ends trimmed: V by 6 bases, J by 4 bases; bases unmatched to a gene: 10. The cysteine opens and the phenylalanine closes a CDR3 of 15 amino acids. Here the CDR3 DNA is all that survives: 45 bases in frame from base 1. From the germline V gene, CDR1 is MNHEY and CDR2 is SVGEGT. General findings and caveats noted by the study authors: The quantity of clinical and demographic metadata differed by source and by participant and was supplied without curation.

Enrolling through a virtual design, the prospective study's participants ranged in age from roughly 18 to 100 years and lived across 24 United States geographic areas. In the prospective study, participants were assigned to cohorts based on the clinical history participants reported in a screening survey and a study questionnaire. ImmuneRACE Cohort 3 recovered participants were defined by two consecutive negative NP/OP PCR tests, healthcare professional clearance, or symptom resolution. Mobile phlebotomists in the prospective study collected whole blood, serum and a nasopharyngeal or oropharyngeal swab from every participant. Prospective study participants could optionally give additional blood draws and questionnaires over an approximately two-month period. Blood samples from the prospective study were shipped frozen or at room temperature prior to DNA extraction.

The source of this sequence is a woman in her 50s who had recovered from COVID-19. Sequenced: PBMCs or T cells enriched from blood (not recorded which). Recombination connected TRBV6-2 or TRBV6-3 to TRBJ1-2, with 8 bases matching TRBD1. Read as DNA, the sequence is TGTGCCAGCAGCTCCCCAGGGGGCGGCTTCTATGGCTACACCTTC. Its protein reads: CASSSPGGGFYGYTF.